The sequence of this T cell receptor (beta chain) was determined in a study of beta chain features in type 1 diabetes. Looking at the study overall: The number of sorted cells examined across all samples was around 98 million.

Stem cell-like memory, regulatory, central memory and naive CD4+ cells were sorted via CD45RO/CCR7/CD25/CD127/CD95/CD27. The CDR3 runs to 15 residues. In germline, CDR1 is LNHNV, CDR2 YYDKDF (reference sequence). Trimming shortened V by 0 bases and J by 6 bases, and 9 bases separated the two germline ends. Regarding this clone: As yet, its antigen is unknown.

Expressed TCRB transcripts were sequenced because the entire RNA isolate underwent reverse transcription. Method: immunoSEQ multiplex PCR; TCRdb's copy keeps in-frame clones and lacks some. The data contain 130,000 to 150,000 clones, 10% to 15% of them singletons. Study outcomes and limitations: Researchers report that Type 1 diabetes patients had moderately but significantly shorter TCRB CDR3s across all four CD4+ subsets. PCR might favor shorter templates, equally in patients and controls.

The chain employs TRBV15 and TRBJ1-6; D ambiguous. The TCR sequence derives from a man between 18 and 35 years old with type 1 diabetes. Sequencing was done on a sample of central memory CD4+ T cells from blood. CDR3 region: CATSRERGGNSPLHF. In nucleotides, the CDR3 is TGTGCCACCAGCAGAGAGCGCGGAGGTAATTCACCCCTCCACTTT.